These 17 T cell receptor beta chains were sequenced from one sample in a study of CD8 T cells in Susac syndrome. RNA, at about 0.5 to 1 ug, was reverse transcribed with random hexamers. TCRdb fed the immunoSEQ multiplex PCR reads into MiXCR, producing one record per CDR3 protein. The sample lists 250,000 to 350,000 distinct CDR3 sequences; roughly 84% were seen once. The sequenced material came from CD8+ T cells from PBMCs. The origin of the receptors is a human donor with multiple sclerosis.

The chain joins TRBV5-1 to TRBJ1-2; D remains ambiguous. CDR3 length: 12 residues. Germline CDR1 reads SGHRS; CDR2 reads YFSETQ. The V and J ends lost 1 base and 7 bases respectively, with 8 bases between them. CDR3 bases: TGCGCCAGCAGCTTGAAAGGCGCTGGCTACACCTTC. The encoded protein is CASSLKGAGYTF. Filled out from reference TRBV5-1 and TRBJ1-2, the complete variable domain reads KAGVTQTPRYLIKTRGQQVTLSCSPISGHRSVSWYQQTPGQGLQFLFEYFSETQRNKGNFPGRFSGRQFSNSRSEMNVSTLELGDSALYLCASSLKGAGYTFGSGTRLTVV.

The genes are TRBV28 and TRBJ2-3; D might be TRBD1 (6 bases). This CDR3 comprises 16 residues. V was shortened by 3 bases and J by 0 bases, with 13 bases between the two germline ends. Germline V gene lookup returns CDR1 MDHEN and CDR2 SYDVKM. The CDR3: CASSLYGTSSTDTQYF. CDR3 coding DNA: TGTGCCAGCAGTTTGTATGGGACATCTAGCACAGATACGCAGTATTTT.

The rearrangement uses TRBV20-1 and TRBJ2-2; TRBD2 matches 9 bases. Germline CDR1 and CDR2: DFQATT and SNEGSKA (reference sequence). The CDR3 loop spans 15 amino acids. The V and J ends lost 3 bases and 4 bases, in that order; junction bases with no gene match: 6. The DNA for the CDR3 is TGCAGTGCTAGGGAGTCTAGCGGGACCACCGGGGAGCTGTTTTTT. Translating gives CSARESSGTTGELFF.

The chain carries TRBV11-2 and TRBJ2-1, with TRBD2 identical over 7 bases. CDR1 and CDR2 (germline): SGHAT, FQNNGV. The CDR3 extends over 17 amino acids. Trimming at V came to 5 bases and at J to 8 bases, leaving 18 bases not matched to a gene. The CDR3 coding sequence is TGTGCCAGCAGCCTTATGGGGAGGGGAGGTCTTTGGGATGAGCAGTTCTTC. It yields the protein CASSLMGRGGLWDEQFF.

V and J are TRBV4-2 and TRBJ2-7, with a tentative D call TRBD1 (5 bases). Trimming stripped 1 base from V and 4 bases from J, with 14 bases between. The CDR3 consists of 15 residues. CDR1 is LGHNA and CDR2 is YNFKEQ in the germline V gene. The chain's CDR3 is CASSQASGPEYEQYF. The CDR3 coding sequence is TGTGCCAGCAGCCAAGCCTCAGGGCCTGAGTACGAGCAGTACTTC.

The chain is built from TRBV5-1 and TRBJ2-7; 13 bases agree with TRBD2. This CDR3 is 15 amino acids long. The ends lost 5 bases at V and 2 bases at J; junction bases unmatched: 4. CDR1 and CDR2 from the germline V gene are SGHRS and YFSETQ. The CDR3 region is CASRGTSGIAYEQYF. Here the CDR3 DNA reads TGCGCCAGCAGGGGGACTAGCGGGATCGCCTACGAGCAGTACTTC. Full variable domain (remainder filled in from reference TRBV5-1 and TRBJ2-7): KAGVTQTPRYLIKTRGQQVTLSCSPISGHRSVSWYQQTPGQGLQFLFEYFSETQRNKGNFPGRFSGRQFSNSRSEMNVSTLELGDSALYLCASRGTSGIAYEQYFGPGTRLTVT.

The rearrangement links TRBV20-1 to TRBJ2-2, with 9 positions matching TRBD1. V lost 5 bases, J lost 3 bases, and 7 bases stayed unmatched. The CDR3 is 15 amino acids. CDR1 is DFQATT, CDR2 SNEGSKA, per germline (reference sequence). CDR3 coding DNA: TGCAGTGCTCACGGGACAGGGTGGGACACCGGGGAGCTGTTTTTT. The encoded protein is CSAHGTGWDTGELFF.

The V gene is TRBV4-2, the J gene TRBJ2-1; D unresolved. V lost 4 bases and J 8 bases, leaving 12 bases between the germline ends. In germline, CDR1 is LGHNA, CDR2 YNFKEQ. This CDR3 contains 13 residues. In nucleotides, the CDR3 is TGTGCCAGCAGCCCCGGAGCGCGAGATGAGCAGTTCTTC. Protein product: CASSPGARDEQFF.

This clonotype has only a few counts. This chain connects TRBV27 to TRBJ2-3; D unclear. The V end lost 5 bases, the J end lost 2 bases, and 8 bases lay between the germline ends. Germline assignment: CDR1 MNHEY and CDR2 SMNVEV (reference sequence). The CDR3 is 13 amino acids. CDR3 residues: CASSPYSTDTQYF. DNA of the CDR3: TGTGCCAGCAGTCCCTACTCCACAGATACGCAGTATTTT.

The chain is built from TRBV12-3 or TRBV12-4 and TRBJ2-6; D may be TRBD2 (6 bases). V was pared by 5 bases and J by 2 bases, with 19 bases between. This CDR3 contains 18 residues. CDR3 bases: TGTGCCAGCAGTGCGCGGGGTTTGGGTATGGCTGGGGCCAACGTCCTGACTTTC. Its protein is CASSARGLGMAGANVLTF.

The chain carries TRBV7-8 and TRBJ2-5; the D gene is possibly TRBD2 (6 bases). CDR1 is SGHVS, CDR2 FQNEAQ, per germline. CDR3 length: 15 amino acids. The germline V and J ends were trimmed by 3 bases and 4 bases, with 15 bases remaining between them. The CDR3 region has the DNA TGTGCCAGCAGCTTCCCCGGGAGTCTGGGAGAGACCCAGTACTTC. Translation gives CASSFPGSLGETQYF.

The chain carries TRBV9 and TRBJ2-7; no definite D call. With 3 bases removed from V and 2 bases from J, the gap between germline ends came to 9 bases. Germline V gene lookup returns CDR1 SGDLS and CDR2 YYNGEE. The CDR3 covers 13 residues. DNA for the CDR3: TGTGCCAGCAGCGGGCGTAGCACCTACGAGCAGTACTTC. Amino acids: CASSGRSTYEQYF.

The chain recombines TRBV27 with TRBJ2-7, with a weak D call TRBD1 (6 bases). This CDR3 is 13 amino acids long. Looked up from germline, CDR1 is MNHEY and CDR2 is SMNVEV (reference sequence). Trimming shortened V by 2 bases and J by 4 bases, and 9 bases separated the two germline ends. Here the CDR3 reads CASSLRGSYEQYF. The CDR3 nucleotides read TGTGCCAGCAGTTTAAGGGGGAGTTACGAGCAGTACTTC.

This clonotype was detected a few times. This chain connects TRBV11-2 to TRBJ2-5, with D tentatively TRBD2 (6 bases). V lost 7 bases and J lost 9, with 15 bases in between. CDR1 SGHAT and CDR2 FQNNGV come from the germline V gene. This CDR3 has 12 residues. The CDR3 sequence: CASTDLGEAQYF. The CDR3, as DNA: TGTGCCAGCACTGACTTAGGGGAGGCCCAGTACTTC.

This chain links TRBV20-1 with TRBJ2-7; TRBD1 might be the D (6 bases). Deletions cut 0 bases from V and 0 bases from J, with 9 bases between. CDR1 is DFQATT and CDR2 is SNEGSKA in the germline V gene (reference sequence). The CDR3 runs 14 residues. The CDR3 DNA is TGCAGTGCTAGAGATCAAGGGGGCTCCTACGAGCAGTACTTC. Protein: CSARDQGGSYEQYF.

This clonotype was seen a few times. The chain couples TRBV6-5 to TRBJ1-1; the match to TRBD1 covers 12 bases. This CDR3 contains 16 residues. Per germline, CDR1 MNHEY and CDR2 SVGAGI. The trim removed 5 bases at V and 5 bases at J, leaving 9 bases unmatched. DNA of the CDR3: TGTGCCAGCAGTAACCGGGACAGGGGGCGTAATACTGAAGCTTTCTTT. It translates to CASSNRDRGRNTEAFF.

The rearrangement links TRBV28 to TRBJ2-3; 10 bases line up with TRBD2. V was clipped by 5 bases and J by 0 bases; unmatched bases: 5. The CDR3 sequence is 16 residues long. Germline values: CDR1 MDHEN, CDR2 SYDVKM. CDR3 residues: CASSPLAGASTDTQYF. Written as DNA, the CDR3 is TGTGCCAGCAGTCCCCTAGCGGGAGCGAGCACAGATACGCAGTATTTT.